Listed below are T cell receptor beta chains from one sample, sequenced in a study of response to subunit inactivated influenza vaccine. Via MiXCR, TCRdb re-called the RT-PCR reads, giving one row per CDR3 protein. This table holds about 540,000 distinct CDR3 sequences, under 25% found once. These data were also reused for a study on T cells expressing NK-cell markers.

This specimen consisted of CD4+ T cells sorted from PBMCs, obtained roughly 12 days after vaccination. The receptors derive from a man over 45 who received an inactivated influenza vaccine. Each CDR3 is given with its conserved first and last residue. Each record gives: CDR3 protein, CDR3 DNA, J gene, V gene, clone size, D gene. The D gene is left open where the match is weak. Clone size is shown for a subset of rows, as once, few, many or a class of expanded clone.

CASSYSRVNEQFF TGTGCCAGCAGTTACTCGCGGGTTAATGAGCAGTTCTTC TRBJ2-1 TRBV6-2/TRBV6-3 NA NA
CASSLGGTGLDSPLHF TGTGCCAGCAGCTTAGGAGGGACAGGCCTTGATTCACCCCTCCACTTT TRBJ1-6 TRBV7-2 few TRBD1
CASSLGGLGATDTQYF TGTGCCAGCAGCTTAGGAGGATTAGGGGCGACAGATACGCAGTATTTT TRBJ2-3 TRBV7-2 few NA
CATSDTSGDGTDTQYF TGTGCCACCAGTGATACTAGCGGGGATGGCACAGATACGCAGTATTTT TRBJ2-3 TRBV24-1 NA TRBD2
CASSPAGRSQETQYF TGTGCCAGCAGCCCAGCGGGCAGGTCCCAAGAGACCCAGTACTTC TRBJ2-5 TRBV4-2 NA NA
CASSFDENTEAFF TGTGCCAGCAGCTTTGACGAGAACACTGAAGCTTTCTTT TRBJ1-1 TRBV7-8 few NA
CATSKTSGAQETQYF TGTGCCACCAGCAAGACTAGCGGGGCCCAAGAGACCCAGTACTTC TRBJ2-5 TRBV15 NA TRBD2
CASSFSGGYFYEQYF TGTGCCAGCAGTTTTTCAGGGGGATATTTCTACGAGCAGTACTTC TRBJ2-7 TRBV27 NA TRBD1
CASSLTEQSRETQYF TGCGCCAGCAGCTTGACTGAACAAAGTCGAGAGACCCAGTACTTC TRBJ2-5 TRBV5-1 few NA
CASSLEGERNQPQHF TGTGCCAGCAGCTTAGAAGGGGAACGCAATCAGCCCCAGCATTTT TRBJ1-5 TRBV7-9 NA NA
CASSFGASYNEQFF TGTGCCAGCAGTTTCGGGGCGTCCTACAATGAGCAGTTCTTC TRBJ2-1 TRBV12-3/TRBV12-4 many NA
CASGSETEEAFF TGTGCTAGTGGTTCAGAAACCGAAGAAGCTTTCTTT TRBJ1-1 TRBV12-5 NA NA
CASSLYDGGRPSNEQFF TGTGCCAGCAGTTTATATGACGGGGGCCGCCCTTCCAATGAGCAGTTCTTC TRBJ2-1 TRBV28 NA NA
CSVEGTGRNEQYF TGCAGCGTTGAGGGGACAGGGCGCAACGAGCAGTACTTC TRBJ2-7 TRBV29-1 few TRBD1
CASSPSTSGRIGDTGELFF TGCGCCAGCAGCCCCAGCACTAGCGGGAGAATTGGGGACACCGGGGAGCTGTTTTTT TRBJ2-2 TRBV4-3 NA TRBD2
CSASNRGLGNEQFF TGCAGTGCTAGCAACAGGGGGCTGGGAAATGAGCAGTTCTTC TRBJ2-1 TRBV20-1 NA TRBD1
CAISKGAPGNTIYF TGTGCCATTTCAAAGGGGGCTCCTGGAAACACCATATATTTT TRBJ1-3 TRBV10-3 NA TRBD1
CARMPGIRQGQFF TGTGCCAGGATGCCCGGCATCCGGCAAGGGCAGTTCTTC TRBJ2-1 TRBV2 NA NA
CASKASGPTDTQYF TGTGCCAGCAAGGCTAGCGGACCCACAGATACGCAGTATTTT TRBJ2-3 TRBV6-2/TRBV6-3 many TRBD2
CATSDPPGRHNEQFF TGTGCCACCAGTGATCCCCCGGGACGCCACAATGAGCAGTTCTTC TRBJ2-1 TRBV24-1 NA NA
CASSLFGGARSDTQYF TGTGCCAGCAGTTTATTTGGCGGGGCCAGGTCAGATACGCAGTATTTT TRBJ2-3 TRBV12-3/TRBV12-4 many NA
CASSYIRVGELFF TGTGCCAGCAGTTACATTAGGGTGGGGGAGCTGTTTTTT TRBJ2-2 TRBV6-2/TRBV6-3 few NA
CATSRDRGRTGELFF TGTGCCACCAGCAGAGATCGTGGACGCACCGGGGAGCTGTTTTTT TRBJ2-2 TRBV15 NA NA
CSASTGAGNTIYF TGCAGTGCTAGTACAGGGGCTGGAAACACCATATATTTT TRBJ1-3 TRBV20-1 few TRBD1
CVSRLGLNTGELFF TGTGTTAGCAGGCTGGGGCTTAACACCGGGGAGCTGTTTTTT TRBJ2-2 TRBV7-7 NA NA
CASSQEGTDTQYF TGTGCCAGCAGCCAAGAGGGAACAGATACGCAGTATTTT TRBJ2-3 TRBV3-1 NA NA
CASSFRDGGYTF TGTGCCAGCAGCTTTCGGGATGGTGGCTACACCTTC TRBJ1-2 TRBV11-2 NA NA
CSASRQASHEQYF TGCAGTGCTAGTCGACAGGCGTCCCACGAGCAGTACTTC TRBJ2-7 TRBV20-1 NA NA
CASSQAGRSVSPLHF TGTGCCAGCAGCCAAGCGGGGCGATCGGTTTCACCCCTCCACTTT TRBJ1-6 TRBV6-1 few NA
CAWSVLAVGVPQYF TGTGCCTGGAGTGTTCTAGCGGTAGGGGTGCCCCAGTACTTC TRBJ2-5 TRBV30 NA TRBD2
CASSLSGTVQETQYF TGTGCCAGCAGCTTATCGGGGACAGTCCAAGAGACCCAGTACTTC TRBJ2-5 TRBV7-8 few TRBD1
CASSQRQSTTEAFF TGTGCCAGCAGCCAAAGGCAGTCAACAACTGAAGCTTTCTTT TRBJ1-1 TRBV3-1 few NA
CASSRGVKETQYF TGTGCCAGCAGTAGAGGGGTAAAAGAGACCCAGTACTTC TRBJ2-5 TRBV25-1 NA NA
CSARLAGDLYNEQFF TGCAGTGCACGTCTAGCGGGGGACCTTTACAATGAGCAGTTCTTC TRBJ2-1 TRBV20-1 once TRBD2
CASSLVLHTGELFF TGTGCCAGCAGCTTAGTTTTACACACCGGGGAGCTGTTTTTT TRBJ2-2 TRBV11-2 NA NA
CASNLGREMTDTQYF TGCGCCAGCAATCTCGGCCGGGAGATGACAGATACGCAGTATTTT TRBJ2-3 TRBV23-1 NA NA
CASSLGTGVADTQYF TGTGCCAGCAGCTTAGGGACAGGGGTGGCTGACACCCAGTACTTC TRBJ2-5 TRBV7-9 NA TRBD1
CASSYSSGGSRTEAFF TGTGCCAGCAGTTACTCGAGTGGGGGAAGTAGGACTGAAGCTTTCTTT TRBJ1-1 TRBV6-5 NA NA
CASSPTGAWRSYEQYF TGTGCCAGCAGTCCTACGGGGGCTTGGCGCTCCTACGAGCAGTACTTC TRBJ2-7 TRBV27 few NA
CASSQAGQNQPQHF TGTGCCAGCAGCCAGGCGGGACAGAATCAGCCCCAGCATTTT TRBJ1-5 TRBV3-1 many TRBD1
CASSFGTGRDHEQFF TGTGCCAGCAGCTTCGGGACAGGGAGAGATCATGAGCAGTTCTTC TRBJ2-1 TRBV7-9 few TRBD1
CSVDLGGTDTQYF TGCAGCGTTGACCTAGGAGGGACAGATACGCAGTATTTT TRBJ2-3 TRBV29-1 many NA
CASSQGFGANVLTF TGTGCCAGCAGTCAAGGGTTCGGGGCCAACGTCCTGACTTTC TRBJ2-6 TRBV25-1 few NA
CASSLVPGLAGGEQYF TGTGCCAGCAGCTTAGTGCCGGGACTAGCGGGAGGGGAGCAGTACTTC TRBJ2-7 TRBV7-2 few TRBD2
CASKSRRGTYNEQFF TGTGCCAGCAAATCCCGGCGGGGGACCTACAATGAGCAGTTCTTC TRBJ2-1 TRBV7-8 NA TRBD2
CASRGQSDTEAFF TGTGCCAGCAGAGGACAGTCGGACACTGAAGCTTTCTTT TRBJ1-1 TRBV12-3/TRBV12-4 few NA
CASSYRGELFF TGTGCCAGCAGTTATCGCGGGGAGCTTTTTTTT TRBJ2-2 TRBV12-3/TRBV12-4 few NA
CASSEAGRETQYF TGTGCCAGCAGTGAAGCGGGGAGGGAGACCCAGTACTTC TRBJ2-5 TRBV6-1 NA NA
CSASPGQFIYEQYF TGCAGTGCTAGCCCCGGACAGTTTATCTACGAGCAGTACTTC TRBJ2-7 TRBV20-1 few NA
CASSQAGNRNTEAFF TGTGCCAGCAGCCAAGCAGGGAATCGGAACACTGAAGCTTTCTTT TRBJ1-1 TRBV4-2 NA NA
CASRLDGGYNEQFF TGCGCCAGCAGATTGGATGGGGGATACAATGAGCAGTTCTTC TRBJ2-1 TRBV5-1 many NA